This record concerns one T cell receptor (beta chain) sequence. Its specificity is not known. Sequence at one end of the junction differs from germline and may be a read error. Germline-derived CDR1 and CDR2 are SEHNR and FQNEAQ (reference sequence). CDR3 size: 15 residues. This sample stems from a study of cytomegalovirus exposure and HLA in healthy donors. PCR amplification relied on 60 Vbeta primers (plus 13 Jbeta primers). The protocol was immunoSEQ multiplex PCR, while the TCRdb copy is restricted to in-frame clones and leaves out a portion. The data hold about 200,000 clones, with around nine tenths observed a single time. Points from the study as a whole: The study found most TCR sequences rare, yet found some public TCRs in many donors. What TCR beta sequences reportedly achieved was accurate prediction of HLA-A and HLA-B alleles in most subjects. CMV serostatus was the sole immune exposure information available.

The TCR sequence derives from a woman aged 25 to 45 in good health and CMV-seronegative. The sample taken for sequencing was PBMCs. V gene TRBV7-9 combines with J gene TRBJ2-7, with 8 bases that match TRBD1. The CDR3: CSSSPRDRPSYEQYF. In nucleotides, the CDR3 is TGTTCCAGCAGCCCCCGGGACAGGCCGTCCTACGAGCAGTACTTC. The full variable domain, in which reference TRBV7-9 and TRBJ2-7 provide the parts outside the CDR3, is DTGVSQNPRHKITKRGQNVTFRCDPISEHNRLYWYRQTLGQGPEFLTYFQNEAQLEKSRLLSDRFSAERPKGSFSTLEIQRTEQGDSAMYLCSSSPRDRPSYEQYFGPGTRLTVT.